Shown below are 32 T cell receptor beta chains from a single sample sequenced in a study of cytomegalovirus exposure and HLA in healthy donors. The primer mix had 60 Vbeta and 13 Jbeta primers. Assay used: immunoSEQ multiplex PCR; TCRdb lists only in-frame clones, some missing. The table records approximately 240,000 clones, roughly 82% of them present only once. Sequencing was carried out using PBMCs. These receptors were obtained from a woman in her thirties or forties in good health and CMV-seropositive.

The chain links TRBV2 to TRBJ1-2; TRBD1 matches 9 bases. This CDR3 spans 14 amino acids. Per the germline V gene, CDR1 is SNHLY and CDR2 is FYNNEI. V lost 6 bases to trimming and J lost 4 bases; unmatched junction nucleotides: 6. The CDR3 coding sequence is TGTGCCAGCAGCGATGGACAGGGGAGCTATGGCTACACCTTC. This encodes CASSDGQGSYGYTF.

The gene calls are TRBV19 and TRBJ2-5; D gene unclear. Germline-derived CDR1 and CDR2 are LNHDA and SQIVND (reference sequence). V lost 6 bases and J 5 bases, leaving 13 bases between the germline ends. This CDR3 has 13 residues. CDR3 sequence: CASRRPGGETQYF. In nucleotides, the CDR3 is TGTGCCAGTAGAAGGCCAGGTGGGGAGACCCAGTACTTC.

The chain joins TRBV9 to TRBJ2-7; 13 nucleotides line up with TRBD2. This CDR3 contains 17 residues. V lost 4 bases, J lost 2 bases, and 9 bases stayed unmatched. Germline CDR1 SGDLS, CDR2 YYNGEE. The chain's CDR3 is CASSSPLGTSGAYEQYF. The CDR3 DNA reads TGTGCCAGCAGCTCGCCCCTCGGGACTAGCGGGGCCTACGAGCAGTACTTC.

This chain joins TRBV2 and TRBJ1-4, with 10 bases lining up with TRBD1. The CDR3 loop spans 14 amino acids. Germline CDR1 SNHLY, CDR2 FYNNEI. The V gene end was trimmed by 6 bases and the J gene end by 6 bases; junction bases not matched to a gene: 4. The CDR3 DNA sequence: TGTGCCAGCAGCGGACAGGGGGTATATGAAAAACTGTTTTTT. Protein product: CASSGQGVYEKLFF.

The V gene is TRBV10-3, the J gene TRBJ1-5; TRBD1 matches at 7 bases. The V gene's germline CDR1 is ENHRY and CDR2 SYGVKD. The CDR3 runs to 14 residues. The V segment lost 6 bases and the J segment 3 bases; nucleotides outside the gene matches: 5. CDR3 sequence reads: CAISPGTDNQPQHF. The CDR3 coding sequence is TGTGCCATCAGCCCCGGGACAGACAATCAGCCCCAGCATTTT.

Here the CDR3 DNA reads TGTGCCAGCAGACCTACTGCGGCAGGGAACGAGCAGTACTTC. Amino acid sequence: CASRPTAAGNEQYF. This chain links TRBV11-3 with TRBJ2-7, with D perhaps TRBD1 (5 bases). The CDR3 has 14 amino acids. The ends were cut back, 6 bases at V and 5 bases at J, with 17 bases in the middle. The germline gives CDR1 SGHNT, CDR2 YENEEA. The variable domain in full, with the rest retrieved from reference TRBV11-3 and TRBJ2-7, is EAGVVQSPRYKIIEKKQPVAFWCNPISGHNTLYWYLQNLGQGPELLIRYENEEAVDDSQLPKDRFSAERLKGVDSTLKIQPAELGDSAVYLCASRPTAAGNEQYFGPGTRLTVT.

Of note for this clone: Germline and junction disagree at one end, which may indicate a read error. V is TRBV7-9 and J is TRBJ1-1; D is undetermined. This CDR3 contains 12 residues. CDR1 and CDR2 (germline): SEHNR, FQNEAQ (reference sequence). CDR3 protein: CSSSLLEGGAFF. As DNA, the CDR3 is TGTTCCAGCAGCTTACTCGAGGGAGGGGCTTTCTTT.

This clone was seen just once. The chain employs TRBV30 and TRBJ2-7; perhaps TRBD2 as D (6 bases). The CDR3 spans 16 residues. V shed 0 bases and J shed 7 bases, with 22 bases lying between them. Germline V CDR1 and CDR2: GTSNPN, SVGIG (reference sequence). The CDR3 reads CAWSVKGGNSREEQYF. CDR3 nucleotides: TGTGCCTGGAGTGTAAAGGGCGGAAACTCTCGGGAGGAGCAGTACTTC. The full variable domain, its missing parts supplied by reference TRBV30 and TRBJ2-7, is SQTIHQWPATLVQPVGSPLSLECTVEGTSNPNLYWYRQAAGRGLQLLFYSVGIGQISSEVPQNLSASRPQDRQFILSSKKLLLSDSGFYLCAWSVKGGNSREEQYFGPGTRLTVT.

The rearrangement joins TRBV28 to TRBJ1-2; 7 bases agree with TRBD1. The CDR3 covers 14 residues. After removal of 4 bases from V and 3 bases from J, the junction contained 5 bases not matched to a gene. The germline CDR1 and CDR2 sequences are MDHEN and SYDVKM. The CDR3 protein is CASSSPGGDYGYTF. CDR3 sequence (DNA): TGTGCCAGCAGTTCACCAGGGGGAGACTATGGCTACACCTTC.

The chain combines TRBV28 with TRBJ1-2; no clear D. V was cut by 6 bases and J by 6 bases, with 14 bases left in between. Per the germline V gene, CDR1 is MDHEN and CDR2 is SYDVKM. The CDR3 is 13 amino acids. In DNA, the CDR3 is TGTGCCAGCAGATCCCGGACTGGAGATGGCTACACCTTC. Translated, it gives CASRSRTGDGYTF.

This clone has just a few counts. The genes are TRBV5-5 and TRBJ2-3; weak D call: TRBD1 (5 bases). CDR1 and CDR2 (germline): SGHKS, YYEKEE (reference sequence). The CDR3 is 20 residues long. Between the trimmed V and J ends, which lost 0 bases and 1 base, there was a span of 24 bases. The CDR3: CASSLAGRVTWARGTDTQYF. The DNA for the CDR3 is TGTGCCAGCAGCTTGGCAGGCAGGGTGACGTGGGCACGGGGCACAGATACGCAGTATTTT.

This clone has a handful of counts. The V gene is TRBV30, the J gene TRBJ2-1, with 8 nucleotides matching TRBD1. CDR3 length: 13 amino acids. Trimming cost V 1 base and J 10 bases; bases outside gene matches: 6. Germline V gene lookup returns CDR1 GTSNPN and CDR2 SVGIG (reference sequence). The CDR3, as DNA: TGTGCCTGGAGTGGCAGGGGGCGATTCGAGCAGTTCTTC. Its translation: CAWSGRGRFEQFF. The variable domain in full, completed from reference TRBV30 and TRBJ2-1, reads SQTIHQWPATLVQPVGSPLSLECTVEGTSNPNLYWYRQAAGRGLQLLFYSVGIGQISSEVPQNLSASRPQDRQFILSSKKLLLSDSGFYLCAWSGRGRFEQFFGPGTRLTVL.

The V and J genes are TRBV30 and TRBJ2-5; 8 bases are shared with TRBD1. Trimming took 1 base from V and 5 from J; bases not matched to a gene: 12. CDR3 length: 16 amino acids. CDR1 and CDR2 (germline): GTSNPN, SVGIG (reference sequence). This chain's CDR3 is CAWSGTRTGIGETQYF. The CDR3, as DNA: TGTGCCTGGAGTGGCACTCGGACAGGGATAGGGGAGACCCAGTACTTC.

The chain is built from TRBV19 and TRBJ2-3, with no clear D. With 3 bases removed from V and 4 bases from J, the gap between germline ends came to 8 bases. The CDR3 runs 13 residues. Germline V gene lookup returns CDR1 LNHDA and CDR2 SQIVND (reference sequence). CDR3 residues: CASSIISSDTQYF. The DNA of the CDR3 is TGTGCCAGTAGTATCATTAGCTCAGATACGCAGTATTTT.

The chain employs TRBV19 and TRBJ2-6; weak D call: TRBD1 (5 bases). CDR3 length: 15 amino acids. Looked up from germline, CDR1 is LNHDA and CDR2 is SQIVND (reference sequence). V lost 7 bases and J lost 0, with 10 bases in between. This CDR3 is CASNSQGSGANVLTF. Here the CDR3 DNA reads TGTGCCAGTAATTCCCAGGGCTCTGGGGCCAACGTCCTGACTTTC.

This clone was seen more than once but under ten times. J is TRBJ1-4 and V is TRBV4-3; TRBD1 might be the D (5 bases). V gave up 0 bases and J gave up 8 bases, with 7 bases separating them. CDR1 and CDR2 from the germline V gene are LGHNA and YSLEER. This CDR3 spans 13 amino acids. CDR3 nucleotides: TGCGCCAGCAGCCAAGATCGGGGGGAAAAACTGTTTTTT. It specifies CASSQDRGEKLFF.

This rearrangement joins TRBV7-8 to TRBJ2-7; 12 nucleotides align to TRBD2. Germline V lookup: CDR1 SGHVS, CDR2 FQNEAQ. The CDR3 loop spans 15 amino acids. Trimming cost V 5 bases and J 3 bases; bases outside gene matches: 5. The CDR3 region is CASSPRTSGVYEQYF. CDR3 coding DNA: TGTGCCAGCAGCCCCCGGACTAGCGGGGTCTACGAGCAGTACTTC.

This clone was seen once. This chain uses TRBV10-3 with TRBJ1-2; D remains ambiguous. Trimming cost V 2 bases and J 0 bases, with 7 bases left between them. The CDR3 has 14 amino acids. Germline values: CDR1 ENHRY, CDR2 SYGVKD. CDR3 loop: CAISETEANYGYTF. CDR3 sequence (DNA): TGTGCCATCAGTGAGACAGAAGCTAACTATGGCTACACCTTC.

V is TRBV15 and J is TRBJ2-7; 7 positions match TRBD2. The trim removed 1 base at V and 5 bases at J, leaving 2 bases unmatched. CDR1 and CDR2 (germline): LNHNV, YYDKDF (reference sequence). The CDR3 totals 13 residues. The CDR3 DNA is TGTGCCACCAGCAGAGGACGGGAGGACGAGCAGTACTTC. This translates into CATSRGREDEQYF.

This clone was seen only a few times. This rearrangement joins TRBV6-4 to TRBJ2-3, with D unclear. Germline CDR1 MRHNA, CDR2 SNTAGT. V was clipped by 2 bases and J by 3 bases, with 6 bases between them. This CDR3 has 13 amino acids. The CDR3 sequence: CASSDLETDTQYF. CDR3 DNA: TGTGCCAGCAGTGACCTGGAGACAGATACGCAGTATTTT.

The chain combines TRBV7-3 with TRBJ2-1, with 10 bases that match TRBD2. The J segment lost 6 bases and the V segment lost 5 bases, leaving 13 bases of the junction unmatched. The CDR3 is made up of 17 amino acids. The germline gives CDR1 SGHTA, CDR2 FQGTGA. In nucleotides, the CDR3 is TGTGCCAGCAGCCGCTGGGGAGCGGGAGGGCCGGGCAATGAGCAGTTCTTC. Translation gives CASSRWGAGGPGNEQFF. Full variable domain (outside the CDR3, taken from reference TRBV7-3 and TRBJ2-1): GAGVSQTPSNKVTEKGKYVELRCDPISGHTALYWYRQSLGQGPEFLIYFQGTGAADDSGLPNDRFFAVRPEGSVSTLKIQRTERGDSAVYLCASSRWGAGGPGNEQFFGPGTRLTVL.

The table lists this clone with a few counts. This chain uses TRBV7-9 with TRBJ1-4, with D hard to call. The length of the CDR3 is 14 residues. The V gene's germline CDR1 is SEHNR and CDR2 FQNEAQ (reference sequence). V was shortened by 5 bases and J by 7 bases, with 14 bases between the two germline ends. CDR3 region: CASSTGDLGEKLFF. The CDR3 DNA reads TGTGCCAGCAGCACCGGAGATTTGGGTGAAAAACTGTTTTTT. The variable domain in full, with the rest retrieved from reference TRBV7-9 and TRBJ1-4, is DTGVSQNPRHKITKRGQNVTFRCDPISEHNRLYWYRQTLGQGPEFLTYFQNEAQLEKSRLLSDRFSAERPKGSFSTLEIQRTEQGDSAMYLCASSTGDLGEKLFFGSGTQLSVL.

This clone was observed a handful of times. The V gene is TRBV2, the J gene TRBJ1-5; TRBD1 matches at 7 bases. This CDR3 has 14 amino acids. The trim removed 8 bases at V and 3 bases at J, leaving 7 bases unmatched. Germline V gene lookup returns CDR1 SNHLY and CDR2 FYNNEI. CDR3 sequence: CASSWDSINQPQHF. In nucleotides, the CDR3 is TGTGCCAGCTCTTGGGACAGCATCAATCAGCCCCAGCATTTT. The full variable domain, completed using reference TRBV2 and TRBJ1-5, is EPEVTQTPSHQVTQMGQEVILRCVPISNHLYFYWYRQILGQKVEFLVSFYNNEISEKSEIFDDQFSVERPDGSNFTLKIRSTKLEDSAMYFCASSWDSINQPQHFGDGTRLSIL.

CDR3 coding DNA: TGCGCCAGCAGTGAGTCGGGGACACCCTGGGGAGCTTTCTTT. The encoded protein is CASSESGTPWGAFF. The chain employs TRBV10-1 and TRBJ1-1; weak D call: TRBD1 (6 bases). The CDR3 has 14 residues. The ends were cut back, 0 bases at V and 10 bases at J, with 15 bases in the middle. Germline V CDR1 and CDR2: WNHNN, SYGVQD (reference sequence).

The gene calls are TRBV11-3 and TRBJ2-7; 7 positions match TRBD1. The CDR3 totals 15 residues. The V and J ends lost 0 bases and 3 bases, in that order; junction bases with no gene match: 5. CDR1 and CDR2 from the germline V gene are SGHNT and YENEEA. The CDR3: CASSLEATGYYEQYF. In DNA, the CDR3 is TGTGCCAGCAGCTTAGAAGCGACAGGGTACTACGAGCAGTACTTC.

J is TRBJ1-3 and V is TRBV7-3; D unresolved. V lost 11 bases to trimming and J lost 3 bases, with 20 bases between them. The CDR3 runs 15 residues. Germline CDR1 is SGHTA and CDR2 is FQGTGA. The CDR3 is CAARGGCGVGNTIYF. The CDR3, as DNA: TGTGCCGCCCGGGGAGGGTGTGGAGTTGGAAACACCATATATTTT.

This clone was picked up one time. The CDR3 spells CASSVVAGGPGHEQFF. Written as DNA, the CDR3 is TGTGCCAGCAGCGTAGTGGCGGGAGGACCGGGCCATGAGCAGTTCTTC. V and J are TRBV9 and TRBJ2-1, with 8 bases aligning to TRBD2. Germline loops: CDR1 SGDLS, CDR2 YYNGEE. J lost 8 bases, V lost 0 bases, and 10 bases had no gene match. The length of the CDR3 is 16 residues. Using reference TRBV9 and TRBJ2-1 for the parts outside the CDR3, the full variable domain is DSGVTQTPKHLITATGQRVTLRCSPRSGDLSVYWYQQSLDQGLQFLIQYYNGEERAKGNILERFSAQQFPDLHSELNLSSLELGDSALYFCASSVVAGGPGHEQFFGPGTRLTVL.

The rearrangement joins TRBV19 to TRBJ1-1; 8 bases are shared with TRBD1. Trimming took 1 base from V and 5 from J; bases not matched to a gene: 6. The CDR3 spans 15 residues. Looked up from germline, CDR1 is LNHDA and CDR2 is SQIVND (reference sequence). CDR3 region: CASSIGQGARTEAFF. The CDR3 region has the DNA TGTGCCAGTAGTATAGGGCAGGGGGCGCGGACTGAAGCTTTCTTT.

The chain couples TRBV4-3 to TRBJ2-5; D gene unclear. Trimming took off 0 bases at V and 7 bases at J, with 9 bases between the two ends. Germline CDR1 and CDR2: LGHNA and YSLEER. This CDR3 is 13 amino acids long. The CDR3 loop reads CASSQEKRGTQYF. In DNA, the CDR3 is TGCGCCAGCAGCCAAGAGAAACGCGGGACCCAGTACTTC.

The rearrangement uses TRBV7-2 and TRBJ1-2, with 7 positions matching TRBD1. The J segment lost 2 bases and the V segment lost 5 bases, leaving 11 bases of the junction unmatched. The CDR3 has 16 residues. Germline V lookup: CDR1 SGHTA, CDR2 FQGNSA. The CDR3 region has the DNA TGTGCCAGCAGCCCCATAGGGGGCAGTCCCAACTATGGCTACACCTTC. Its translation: CASSPIGGSPNYGYTF.

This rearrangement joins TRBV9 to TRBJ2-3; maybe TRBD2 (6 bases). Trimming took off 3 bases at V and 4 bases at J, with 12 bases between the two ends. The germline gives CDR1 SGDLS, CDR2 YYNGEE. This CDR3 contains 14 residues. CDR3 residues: CASSAAPSADTQYF. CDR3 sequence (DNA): TGTGCCAGCAGCGCGGCCCCTAGCGCAGATACGCAGTATTTT. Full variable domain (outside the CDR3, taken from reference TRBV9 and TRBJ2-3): DSGVTQTPKHLITATGQRVTLRCSPRSGDLSVYWYQQSLDQGLQFLIQYYNGEERAKGNILERFSAQQFPDLHSELNLSSLELGDSALYFCASSAAPSADTQYFGPGTRLTVL.

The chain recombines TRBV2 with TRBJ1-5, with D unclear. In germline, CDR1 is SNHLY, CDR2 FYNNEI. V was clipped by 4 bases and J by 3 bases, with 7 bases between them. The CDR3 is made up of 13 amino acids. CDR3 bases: TGTGCCAGCAGTGTATCTCTCAATCAGCCCCAGCATTTT. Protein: CASSVSLNQPQHF.